The rows below give T cell receptor beta chains drawn from one sample of a study of vaccination and CD4 T cells after COVID-19. No antigen has been identified for these receptors. TCRdb re-analysed the PCR reads in MiXCR, keeping a single row per CDR3 protein. Of fewer than 20,000 distinct CDR3 sequences detected, around 80% appear once; the ten largest clones hold 16%. Sequenced here: CD4+ T cells from blood, cultured in vitro, sampled after SARS-CoV-2 vaccination. The origin of the receptors is a human donor who received a COVID-19 vaccine. Each CDR3 is given with its conserved first and last residue. D genes are given only for firm matches. Size tells how often a clone was seen (once, few, many) or the class of an expanded clone, and some rows leave it out.

j_gene: TRBJ1-2
d_gene: TRBD1
abundance: .
v_gene: TRBV7-2
CDR3nt: TGTGCCAGCAACCCGACAGGGTATTCTGGCTACACCTTC
CDR3aa: CASNPTGYSGYTF

j_gene: TRBJ1-1
d_gene: .
abundance: few
v_gene: TRBV27
CDR3nt: TGTGCCAGCAGACCCCACGGGGCCCTGAACACTGAAGCTTTCTTT
CDR3aa: CASRPHGALNTEAFF

j_gene: TRBJ1-1
d_gene: TRBD1
abundance: .
v_gene: TRBV6-1
CDR3nt: TGTGCCAGCAGTGAAAGCGACAGGGTTAGACCCTTGAAAGCTTTCTTT
CDR3aa: CASSESDRVRPLKAFF

j_gene: TRBJ1-1
d_gene: TRBD1
abundance: .
v_gene: TRBV6-1
CDR3nt: TGTGCCAGCAGCACAGGGGCTGCTTTAGCTGGGGCTTTCTTT
CDR3aa: CASSTGAALAGAFF

j_gene: TRBJ1-3
d_gene: TRBD1
abundance: .
v_gene: TRBV9
CDR3nt: TGTGCCAGCAGCCTGGGGACAGGGAGAAACACCATATATTTT
CDR3aa: CASSLGTGRNTIYF

j_gene: TRBJ2-7
d_gene: TRBD2
abundance: .
v_gene: TRBV2
CDR3nt: TGTGCCAGCAGCATAGCGGGTTTCTACGAGCAGTACTTC
CDR3aa: CASSIAGFYEQYF

j_gene: TRBJ2-3
d_gene: TRBD1
abundance: few
v_gene: TRBV7-2
CDR3nt: TGTGCCAGCAGCTCCGGGACAGGTTATACTAGCACAGATACGCAGTATTTT
CDR3aa: CASSSGTGYTSTDTQYF

j_gene: TRBJ2-5
d_gene: .
abundance: .
v_gene: TRBV27
CDR3nt: TGTGCCAGCAGTTTCAGGGGAGGGGAGACCCAGTACTTC
CDR3aa: CASSFRGGETQYF

j_gene: TRBJ2-2
d_gene: .
abundance: once
v_gene: TRBV5-1
CDR3nt: TGCGCCAGCAGCTTGAGGTTAACAGCAAACACCGGGGAGCTGTTTTTT
CDR3aa: CASSLRLTANTGELFF

j_gene: TRBJ2-7
d_gene: .
abundance: .
v_gene: TRBV21-1
CDR3nt: TGTGCCAGCAGCAAGGGTGGTTGGGACTCCTACGAGCAGTACTTC
CDR3aa: CASSKGGWDSYEQYF

j_gene: TRBJ2-3
d_gene: .
abundance: .
v_gene: TRBV7-2
CDR3nt: TGTGCCAGCAGCTTAGCCCATAGTAGCGGAAGCACAGATACGCAGTATTTT
CDR3aa: CASSLAHSSGSTDTQYF

j_gene: TRBJ1-5
d_gene: .
abundance: few
v_gene: TRBV2
CDR3nt: TGTGCCAGCAGTCCCGGGGTCAATCAGCCCCAGCATTTT
CDR3aa: CASSPGVNQPQHF

j_gene: TRBJ1-5
d_gene: TRBD1
abundance: .
v_gene: TRBV29-1
CDR3nt: TGCAGCGTCGGGACAGGGTTATCGGATCAGCCCCAGCATTTT
CDR3aa: CSVGTGLSDQPQHF

j_gene: TRBJ2-5
d_gene: TRBD1
abundance: .
v_gene: TRBV2
CDR3nt: TGTGCCAGCAGTCCACTCAACAGGGGGGAGACCCAGTACTTC
CDR3aa: CASSPLNRGETQYF

j_gene: TRBJ2-1
d_gene: .
abundance: .
v_gene: TRBV7-9
CDR3nt: TGTGCCAGCAGCTTAGTGAGTATTAGCTGGACCTCCTACAATGAGCAGTTCTTC
CDR3aa: CASSLVSISWTSYNEQFF

j_gene: TRBJ2-2
d_gene: TRBD1
abundance: .
v_gene: TRBV19
CDR3nt: TGTGCCAGTAGTACAACCGGGACAGGAACCGGGGAGCTGTTTTTT
CDR3aa: CASSTTGTGTGELFF

j_gene: TRBJ1-2
d_gene: .
abundance: .
v_gene: TRBV24-1
CDR3nt: TGTGCCACCAGTGATTTGGGCGAAGCAGGCTACACCTTC
CDR3aa: CATSDLGEAGYTF

j_gene: TRBJ2-3
d_gene: .
abundance: .
v_gene: TRBV6-5
CDR3nt: TGTGCCAGCAGTTTCCCCACCAGAGCAGATACGCAGTATTTT
CDR3aa: CASSFPTRADTQYF

j_gene: TRBJ1-5
d_gene: .
abundance: .
v_gene: TRBV19
CDR3nt: TGTGCCAGCTCGCCGGGACGGGTCAATCAGCCCCAGCATTTT
CDR3aa: CASSPGRVNQPQHF

j_gene: TRBJ1-1
d_gene: TRBD1
abundance: .
v_gene: TRBV25-1
CDR3nt: TGTGCCAGCAGTGAATTTGAGGGGGCGCCCACTGAAGCTTTCTTT
CDR3aa: CASSEFEGAPTEAFF

j_gene: TRBJ2-5
d_gene: .
abundance: few
v_gene: TRBV7-3
CDR3nt: TGTGCCAGCAGCTTGGGGGGTATCTCGGGGGAGACCCAGTACTTC
CDR3aa: CASSLGGISGETQYF

j_gene: TRBJ2-7
d_gene: .
abundance: .
v_gene: TRBV7-8
CDR3nt: TGTGCCAGCAGCTTACCGGGTAGCTCCTACGAGCAGTACTTC
CDR3aa: CASSLPGSSYEQYF

j_gene: TRBJ1-4
d_gene: .
abundance: .
v_gene: TRBV20-1
CDR3nt: TGCAGTGCTAGTTCGGGAGTGGCTAATGAAAAACTGTTTTTT
CDR3aa: CSASSGVANEKLFF

j_gene: TRBJ1-2
d_gene: .
abundance: .
v_gene: TRBV24-1
CDR3nt: TGTGCCACCAGTGACCCCCAGGGGAACCGGGACCCCCTAAATCCCAATTACACCTTC
CDR3aa: CATSDPQGNRDPLNPNYTF

j_gene: TRBJ1-6
d_gene: .
abundance: .
v_gene: TRBV5-4
CDR3nt: TGTGCCAGCAGGACTGGCGGCAGGGTGGATTCACCCCTCCACTTT
CDR3aa: CASRTGGRVDSPLHF

j_gene: TRBJ1-6
d_gene: TRBD1
abundance: .
v_gene: TRBV28
CDR3nt: TGTGCCAGCAGGCCGACAGGGGGCCGATATAATTCACCCCTCCACTTT
CDR3aa: CASRPTGGRYNSPLHF

j_gene: TRBJ1-6
d_gene: .
abundance: once
v_gene: TRBV20-1
CDR3nt: TGCAGTGCTAGAGAGGGGACGAGCTCCTATAATTCACCCCTCCACTTT
CDR3aa: CSAREGTSSYNSPLHF